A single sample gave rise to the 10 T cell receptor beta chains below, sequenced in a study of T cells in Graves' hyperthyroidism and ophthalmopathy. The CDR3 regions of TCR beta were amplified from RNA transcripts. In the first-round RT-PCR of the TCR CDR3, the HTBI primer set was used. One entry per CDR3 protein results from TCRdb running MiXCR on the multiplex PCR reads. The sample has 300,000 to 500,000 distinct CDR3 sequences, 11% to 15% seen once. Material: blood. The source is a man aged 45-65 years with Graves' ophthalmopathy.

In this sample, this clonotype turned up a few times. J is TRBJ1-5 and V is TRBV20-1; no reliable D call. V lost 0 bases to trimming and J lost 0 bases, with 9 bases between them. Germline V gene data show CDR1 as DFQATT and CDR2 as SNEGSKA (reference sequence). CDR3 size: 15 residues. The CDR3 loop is CSARDGWDSNQPQHF. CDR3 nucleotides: TGCAGTGCTAGAGATGGGTGGGATAGCAATCAGCCCCAGCATTTT.

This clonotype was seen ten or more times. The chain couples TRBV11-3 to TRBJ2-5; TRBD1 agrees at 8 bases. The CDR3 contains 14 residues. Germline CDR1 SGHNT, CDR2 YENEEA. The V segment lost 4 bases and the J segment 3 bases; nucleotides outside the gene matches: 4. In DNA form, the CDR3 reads TGTGCCAGCAGCTGGGACAGGTTCAAAGAGACCCAGTACTTC. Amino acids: CASSWDRFKETQYF.

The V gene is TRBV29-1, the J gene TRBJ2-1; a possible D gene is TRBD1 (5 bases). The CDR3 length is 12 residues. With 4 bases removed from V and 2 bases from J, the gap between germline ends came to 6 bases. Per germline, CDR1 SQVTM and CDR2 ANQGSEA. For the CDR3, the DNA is TGCAGCGTTGGGACAACCTACAATGAGCAGTTCTTC. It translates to CSVGTTYNEQFF.

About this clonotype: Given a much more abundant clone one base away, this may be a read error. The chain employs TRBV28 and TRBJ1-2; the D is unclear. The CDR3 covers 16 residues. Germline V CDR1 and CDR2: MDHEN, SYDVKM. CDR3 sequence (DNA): TGTGCCAGCAGTCCCCAATCTCCGGGGAGCAACTATGGCAACACCTTC. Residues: CASSPQSPGSNYGNTF.

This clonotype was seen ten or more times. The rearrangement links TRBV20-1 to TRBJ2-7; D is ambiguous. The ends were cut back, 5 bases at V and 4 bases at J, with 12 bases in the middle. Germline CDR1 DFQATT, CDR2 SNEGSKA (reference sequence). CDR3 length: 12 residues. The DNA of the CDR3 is TGCAGTGCTTGGGTAATCTTGTACGAGCAGTACTTC. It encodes CSAWVILYEQYF.

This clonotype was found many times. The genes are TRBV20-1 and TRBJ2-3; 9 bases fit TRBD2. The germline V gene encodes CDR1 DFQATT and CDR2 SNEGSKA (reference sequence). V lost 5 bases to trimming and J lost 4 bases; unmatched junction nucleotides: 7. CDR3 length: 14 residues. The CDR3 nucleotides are TGCAGTGCTTGGGGACTAGCTCAGCCAGATACGCAGTATTTT. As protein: CSAWGLAQPDTQYF.

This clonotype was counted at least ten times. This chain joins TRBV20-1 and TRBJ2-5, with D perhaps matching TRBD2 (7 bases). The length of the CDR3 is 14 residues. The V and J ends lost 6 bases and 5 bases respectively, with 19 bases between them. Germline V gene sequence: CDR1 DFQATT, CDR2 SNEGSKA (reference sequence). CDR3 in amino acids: CSADVFGGHETQYF. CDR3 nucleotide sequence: TGCAGTGCAGACGTGTTCGGGGGGCACGAGACCCAGTACTTC.

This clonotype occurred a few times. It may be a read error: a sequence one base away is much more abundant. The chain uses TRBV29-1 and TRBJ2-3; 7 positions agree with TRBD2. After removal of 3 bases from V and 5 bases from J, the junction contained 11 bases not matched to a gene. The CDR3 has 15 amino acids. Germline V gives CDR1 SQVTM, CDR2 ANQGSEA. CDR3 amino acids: CSVDKPSGIIDTQYF. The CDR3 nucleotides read TGCAGCGTTGATAAACCTAGCGGTATCATAGATACGCAGTATTTT.

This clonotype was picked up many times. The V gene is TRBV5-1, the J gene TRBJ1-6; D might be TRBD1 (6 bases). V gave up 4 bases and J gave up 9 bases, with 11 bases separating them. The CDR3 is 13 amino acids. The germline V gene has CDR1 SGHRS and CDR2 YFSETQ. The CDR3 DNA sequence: TGCGCCAGCAGCGGGGACACAAGTTCACCCCTCCACTTT. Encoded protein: CASSGDTSSPLHF.

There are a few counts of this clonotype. CDR3 nucleotide sequence: TGTGCCAGCAGGAAATCGGCGGGACGAACGGCTCTCGAGCAGTACTTC. It translates to CASRKSAGRTALEQYF. J is TRBJ2-7 and V is TRBV7-3, with D tentatively TRBD2 (6 bases). V was pared by 6 bases and J by 6 bases, with 24 bases between. The CDR3 spans 16 residues. The germline CDR1 and CDR2 sequences are SGHTA and FQGTGA.